This TCR beta chain is from a study of T cells in women clearing cervical HPV infection. The overall study: Cases' blood sampling followed lesion detection by median around 23 weeks (90 to 200).

Broader study findings: A classifier using richness and V gene abundances reached an AUC of nearly 0.85.

Profiling relied on immunoSEQ multiplex PCR, and the TCRdb table lists in-frame clones only, not all of them. This sample's clone table lists about 36,000 clones. CDR1 and CDR2 from the germline V gene are SGHRS and YFSETQ. Between the trimmed V and J ends, which lost 4 bases and 6 bases, there was a span of 10 bases. The CDR3 totals 12 residues. Comment on this clone: Its antigen is not identified. The read ends 3 residues early relative to the CDR3; the germline J gene fills the gap.

The chain employs TRBV5-1 and TRBJ1-2; D might be TRBD1 (5 bases). Material: blood buffy coat. This receptor was obtained from a woman aged 18 to 75 with a cervical HPV16 infection that either progressed to CIN3+ or cleared (not recorded which). The CDR3 loop is CASSPWGDGYTF. The part of the CDR3 DNA that was read is TGCGCCAGCAGCCCCTGGGGGGATGGC. Based on the CDR3 plus reference TRBV5-1 and TRBJ1-2, the full variable domain is KAGVTQTPRYLIKTRGQQVTLSCSPISGHRSVSWYQQTPGQGLQFLFEYFSETQRNKGNFPGRFSGRQFSNSRSEMNVSTLELGDSALYLCASSPWGDGYTFGSGTRLTVV.